These 13 T cell receptor beta chains originate from one sample sequenced in a study of Graves' ophthalmopathy and Graves' hyperthyroidism. RNA transcripts were the source from which TCR beta CDR3 regions were amplified. RT-PCR was first run with HTBI primers, then multiplex PCR in a second round. TCRdb itself ran the multiplex PCR reads through MiXCR, one entry per CDR3 protein. The table shows 400,000 to 450,000 distinct CDR3 sequences, with around 21% occurring only once. Sequences were obtained from peripheral blood. The receptor source for this set is a woman between 18 and 30 years old with stable Graves' hyperthyroidism.

The table lists this clonotype with a count of one. The chain carries TRBV6-1 and TRBJ1-5; 10 bases match TRBD1. The CDR3 loop spans 16 amino acids. Germline CDR1 and CDR2: MNHNS and SASEGT. Trimming cost V 4 bases and J 3 bases; bases outside gene matches: 6. The CDR3 reads CASSGRDRGLNQPQHF. DNA for the CDR3: TGTGCCAGCAGTGGCCGGGACAGGGGTCTCAATCAGCCCCAGCATTTT.

The rearrangement links TRBV11-1 to TRBJ1-1; TRBD1 might be the D (6 bases). The CDR3 has 16 amino acids. In germline, CDR1 is SGHAT, CDR2 FQDESV (reference sequence). Trimming shortened V by 3 bases and J by 4 bases, and 18 bases separated the two germline ends. CDR3 sequence: CASSFGWGGRGTEAFF. CDR3 sequence (DNA): TGTGCCAGCAGCTTTGGTTGGGGGGGGCGAGGCACTGAAGCTTTCTTT.

The V gene is TRBV12-3 or TRBV12-4, the J gene TRBJ1-2; D unresolved. This CDR3 region has 14 residues. V was cut by 5 bases and J by 8 bases, with 18 bases left in between. CDR3 sequence: CASSRPPASYGYTF. CDR3 coding DNA: TGTGCCAGCAGTAGGCCCCCGGCCAGCTACGGCTACACCTTC.

The table lists this clonotype with many counts. V and J are TRBV11-2 and TRBJ1-1; tentatively, D is TRBD1 (5 bases). Germline CDR1 reads SGHAT; CDR2 reads FQNNGV. The germline V and J ends were trimmed by 8 bases and 0 bases, with 16 bases remaining between them. The CDR3 length is 15 residues. Written as DNA, the CDR3 is TGTGCCAGCGTCCCTTGGGACGCGATGAACACTGAAGCTTTCTTT. This sequence encodes CASVPWDAMNTEAFF.

There are many counts of this clonotype. The CDR3 bases are TGTGCCAGCAGTTATACCAGGGCGGTTACTGAAGCTTTCTTT. This codes for CASSYTRAVTEAFF. This chain uses TRBV6-2 or TRBV6-3 with TRBJ1-1; a weak D match, TRBD1 (5 bases). Looked up from germline, CDR1 is MNHEY and CDR2 is SVGEGT. There are 14 residues in the CDR3. V lost 3 bases to trimming and J lost 5 bases, with 13 bases between them.

The V call is TRBV27, the J call TRBJ1-1; D may be TRBD1 (6 bases). Trimming left V 5 bases short and J 6 bases short, with 13 bases between. The CDR3 covers 13 residues. Germline values: CDR1 MNHEY, CDR2 SMNVEV (reference sequence). CDR3 region: CASSPRTVAEAFF. In DNA, the CDR3 is TGTGCCAGCAGTCCCAGGACAGTGGCTGAAGCTTTCTTT.

The V and J genes are TRBV12-3 or TRBV12-4 and TRBJ2-7, with 11 bases matching TRBD1. This CDR3 has 14 amino acids. V lost 3 bases to trimming and J lost 7 bases; unmatched junction nucleotides: 5. As DNA, the CDR3 is TGTGCCAGCAGTTTGGACAGGGGGCTCTGGGAGCAGTACTTC. Protein sequence: CASSLDRGLWEQYF.

This chain uses TRBV12-3 or TRBV12-4 with TRBJ2-2, with TRBD1 as a possible D gene (5 bases). V was trimmed by 2 bases and J by 4 bases, leaving 11 bases between them. The CDR3 spans 15 residues. CDR3 protein: CASSLRGRLTGELFF. The CDR3 nucleotides are TGTGCCAGCAGTTTAAGGGGCAGACTCACCGGGGAGCTGTTTTTT.

V and J are TRBV30 and TRBJ1-1; D not resolved. The V end lost 4 bases, the J end lost 6 bases, and 12 bases lay between the germline ends. The CDR3 has 12 amino acids. The V gene's germline CDR1 is GTSNPN and CDR2 SVGIG (reference sequence). The CDR3 nucleotides read TGTGCCTGGACTACGTTCGCTCCTGAAGCTTTCTTT. Encoded protein: CAWTTFAPEAFF.

This chain joins TRBV6-5 and TRBJ2-7, with TRBD2 as a possible D gene (5 bases). This CDR3 region has 16 residues. Germline-derived CDR1 and CDR2 are MNHEY and SVGAGI. V lost 2 bases and J lost 2, with 16 bases in between. The DNA of the CDR3 is TGTGCCAGCAGTTACGCGTATATGGCGGGTACCTACGAGCAGTACTTC. This codes for CASSYAYMAGTYEQYF.

The chain combines TRBV6-5 with TRBJ1-1; the D gene is possibly TRBD1 (5 bases). This CDR3 has 15 amino acids. Trimming removed 4 bases at V and 1 base at J, with 13 bases between. CDR1 is MNHEY and CDR2 is SVGAGI in the germline V gene. DNA for the CDR3: TGTGCCAGCAGTTCCGTGGGACGCAGGAACACTGAAGCTTTCTTT. Amino acid sequence: CASSSVGRRNTEAFF.

The sample holds many counts of this clonotype. The V and J genes are TRBV6-2 or TRBV6-3 and TRBJ1-5; D uncertain. Germline V gene data show CDR1 as MNHEY and CDR2 as SVGEGT. This CDR3 is built from 15 residues. Trimming took off 6 bases at V and 0 bases at J, with 12 bases between the two ends. The CDR3 region has the DNA TGTGCCAGCAGAGGAGGAAGTCATAGCAATCAGCCCCAGCATTTT. Protein product: CASRGGSHSNQPQHF.

The chain is built from TRBV12-3 or TRBV12-4 and TRBJ1-2; D not certain. The CDR3 has 14 residues. Trimming took 6 bases from V and 4 from J, leaving 15 bases between them. CDR3 protein: CASRLREDGYGYTF. The CDR3 DNA reads TGTGCCAGCAGGCTTAGGGAGGACGGCTATGGCTACACCTTC.